This T cell receptor beta chain is from a study of cytomegalovirus exposure and HLA in healthy donors. Findings of the study overall: Presence/absence analyses assumed roughly uniform sequencing depth across donors. Accurate prediction of most subjects' HLA-A and HLA-B alleles from TCR beta sequences was reported. A highly shared variant cluster was judged a likely technical artifact.

The study ran its PCR with 60 Vbeta and 13 Jbeta primers. Here immunoSEQ multiplex PCR was the method, and the copy in TCRdb shows in-frame clones only, minus some. This sample yields over 150,000 clones, of which roughly four fifths are seen a single time; about 1.3% belongs to the top ten. This clone came up a few times. Its antigen is unidentified. The same CDR3 arises from other DNA sequences in this sample as well. Sequencing used PBMCs. The clonotype comes from a man aged 60 to 75 in good health and CMV-seronegative.

CDR3 nucleotides: TGTGCCAGCAGCTTAACAGAGAACACTGAAGCTTTCTTT. This encodes CASSLTENTEAFF. The chain carries TRBV7-2 and TRBJ1-1, with D uncertain. CDR1 is SGHTA and CDR2 is FQGNSA in the germline V gene. Trimming stripped 2 bases from V and 1 base from J, with 5 bases between. The CDR3 runs 13 residues.